The 7 T cell receptor beta chains reported below all come from one sample, sequenced in a study of OX40 agonist ivuxolimab in advanced cancers. Assay: immunoSEQ multiplex PCR; the TCRdb copy retains only in-frame clones and omits some. This table holds 70,000 to 90,000 clones, roughly 87% found once. Sequencing was performed on CD4+ or CD8+ T cells sorted from blood, taken in a trial of the OX40 agonist ivuxolimab. Source of these receptors: an adult with an advanced solid tumor such as melanoma, head and neck, liver or kidney cancer.

The CDR3 here is CASSEYQALNQPQHF. DNA for the CDR3: TGCGCCAGCAGTGAGTACCAGGCTTTAAATCAGCCCCAGCATTTT. This sequence joins TRBV10-2 and TRBJ1-5, with D unresolved. Trimming removed 1 base from V and 4 bases from J, with 11 bases in between. CDR1 is WSHSY, CDR2 SAAADI, per germline. This CDR3 contains 15 residues.

The chain links TRBV9 to TRBJ1-1, with D possibly being TRBD1 (5 bases). V lost 3 bases to trimming and J lost 1 base, with 19 bases between them. The CDR3 consists of 17 residues. Germline CDR1 is SGDLS and CDR2 is YYNGEE. The CDR3 sequence is CASSEGTRRPGNTEAFF. CDR3 in DNA: TGTGCCAGCAGCGAGGGGACCCGTCGACCGGGGAACACTGAAGCTTTCTTT.

This clone showed up just once. The gene calls are TRBV7-2 and TRBJ2-5, with unresolved D. There are 16 residues in the CDR3. Germline CDR1 is SGHTA and CDR2 is FQGNSA. V was cut by 4 bases and J by 4 bases, with 19 bases left in between. The CDR3 nucleotides are TGTGCCAGCAGCTCCCAGGTCTGGTTGGGTGGAGAGACCCAGTACTTC. It specifies CASSSQVWLGGETQYF.

The J gene is TRBJ2-1, the V gene TRBV5-1; no reliable D call. This CDR3 contains 15 residues. Germline V lookup: CDR1 SGHRS, CDR2 YFSETQ. V shed 0 bases and J shed 0 bases, with 7 bases lying between them. For the CDR3, the DNA is TGCGCCAGCAGCTTGGGCGCGGCCTCCTACAATGAGCAGTTCTTC. Amino acids: CASSLGAASYNEQFF.

The V and J genes are TRBV19 and TRBJ1-5; 8 nucleotides align to TRBD1. The CDR3 loop spans 12 amino acids. Germline V gene data show CDR1 as LNHDA and CDR2 as SQIVND (reference sequence). J gave up 5 bases and V 6 bases, and 0 bases lay outside the gene matches. CDR3 in amino acids: CASRQGDQPQHF. The DNA of the CDR3 is TGTGCCAGTAGACAGGGGGATCAGCCCCAGCATTTT.

The genes are TRBV23-1 and TRBJ2-5; 7 bases are a match to TRBD2. TRBV23-1 is an ORF for which the function is uncertain. The V gene end was trimmed by 0 bases and the J gene end by 4 bases; junction bases not matched to a gene: 2. The CDR3 contains 14 residues. For the CDR3, the DNA is TGCGCCAGCAGTCAATCGGCTAGCGGAGAGACCCAGTACTTC. Its translation: CASSQSASGETQYF.

The genes are TRBV7-9 and TRBJ1-2, with 7 bases aligning to TRBD1. Germline CDR1 and CDR2: SEHNR and FQNEAQ (reference sequence). V dropped 8 bases and J dropped 4; count of bases not matched to a gene: 7. This CDR3 comprises 13 residues. CDR3 DNA: TGTGCCAGCGGCCATGGGACAGCCTATGGCTACACCTTC. This gives the protein CASGHGTAYGYTF.